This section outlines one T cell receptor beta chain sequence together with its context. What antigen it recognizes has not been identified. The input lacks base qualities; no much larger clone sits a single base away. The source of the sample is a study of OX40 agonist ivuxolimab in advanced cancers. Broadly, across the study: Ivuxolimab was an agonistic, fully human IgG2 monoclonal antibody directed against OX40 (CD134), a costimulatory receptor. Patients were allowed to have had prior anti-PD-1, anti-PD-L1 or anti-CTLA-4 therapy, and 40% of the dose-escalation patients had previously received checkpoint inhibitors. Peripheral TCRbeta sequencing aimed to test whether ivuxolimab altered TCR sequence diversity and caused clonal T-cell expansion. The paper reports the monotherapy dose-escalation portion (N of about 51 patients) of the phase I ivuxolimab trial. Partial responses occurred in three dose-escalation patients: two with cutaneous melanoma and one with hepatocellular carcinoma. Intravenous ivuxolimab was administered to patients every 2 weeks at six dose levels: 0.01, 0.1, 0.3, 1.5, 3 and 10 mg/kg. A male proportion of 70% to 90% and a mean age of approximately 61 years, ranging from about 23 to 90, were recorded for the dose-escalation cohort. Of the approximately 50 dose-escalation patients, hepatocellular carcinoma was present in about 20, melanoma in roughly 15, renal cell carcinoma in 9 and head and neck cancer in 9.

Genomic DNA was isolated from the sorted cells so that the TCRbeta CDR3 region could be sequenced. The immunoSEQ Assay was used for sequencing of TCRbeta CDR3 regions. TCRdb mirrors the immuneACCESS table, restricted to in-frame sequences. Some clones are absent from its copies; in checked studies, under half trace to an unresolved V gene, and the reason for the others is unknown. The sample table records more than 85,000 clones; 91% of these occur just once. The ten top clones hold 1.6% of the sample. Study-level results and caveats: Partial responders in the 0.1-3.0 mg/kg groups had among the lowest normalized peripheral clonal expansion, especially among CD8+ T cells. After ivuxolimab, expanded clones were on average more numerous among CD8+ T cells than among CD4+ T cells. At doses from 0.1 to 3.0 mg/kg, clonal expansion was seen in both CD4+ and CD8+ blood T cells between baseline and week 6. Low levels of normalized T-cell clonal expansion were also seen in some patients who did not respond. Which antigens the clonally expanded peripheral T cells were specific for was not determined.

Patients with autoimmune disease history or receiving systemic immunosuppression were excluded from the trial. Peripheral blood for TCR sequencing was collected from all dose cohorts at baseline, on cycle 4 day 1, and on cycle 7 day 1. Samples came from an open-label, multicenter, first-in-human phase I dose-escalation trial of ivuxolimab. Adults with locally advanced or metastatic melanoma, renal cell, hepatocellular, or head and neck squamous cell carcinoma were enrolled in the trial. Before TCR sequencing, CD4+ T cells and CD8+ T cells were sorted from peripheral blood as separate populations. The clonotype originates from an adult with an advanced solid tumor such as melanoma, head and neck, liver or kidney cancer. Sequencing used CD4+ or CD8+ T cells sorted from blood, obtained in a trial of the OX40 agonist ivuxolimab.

At the DNA level, the sequence is TGTGCCAGCGGGGTCCTAGAAAAACTGTTTTTT. Its product reads: CASGVLEKLFF. The chain is assembled from TRBV28 and TRBJ1-4; there is no confident call for the D gene. Trimming removed 8 bases from V and 8 bases from J, leaving 9 bases between the germline ends. According to the germline V gene, CDR1 reads MDHEN and CDR2 reads SYDVKM. From its cysteine to its phenylalanine, the CDR3 spans 11 amino acids. The sequence is cut down to CDR3 DNA, 33 bases in frame from base 1.